Listed below are T cell receptor beta chains from one sample, sequenced in a study of blood T cell repertoires in COVID-19. Using immunoSEQ multiplex PCR, the repertoire was profiled, and TCRdb retains in-frame clones only, with some absent. The data show 110,000 to 150,000 clones, with approximately 80% seen just once and about 1.5% held by the top ten. The specimen was PBMCs or T cells enriched from blood (not recorded which). The source is a woman aged 18-29 years who had been exposed to COVID-19. The CDR3 runs from the conserved cysteine through the conserved F or W. Each record gives: J gene, V gene, CDR3 protein.

TRBJ1-1	TRBV24-1	CATSDRQGEAFF
TRBJ2-5	TRBV18	CASAVAGGPLETQYF
TRBJ2-5	TRBV27	CASSPPSRETQYF
TRBJ1-5	TRBV6-5	CASSRSNQPQHF
TRBJ1-5	TRBV28	CASSPDRVNQPQHF
TRBJ1-6	TRBV30	CAWTGQGRTPLHF
TRBJ2-7	TRBV18	CASSPQTGVGEQYF
TRBJ1-4	TRBV28	CASSLGQSTNEKLFF
TRBJ1-6	TRBV7-3	CASSLGALYNSPLHF
TRBJ1-2	TRBV24-1	CATSDSQGQRGYTF
TRBJ1-2	TRBV5-1	CASSLPGDGYGYTF
TRBJ2-3	TRBV5-1	CASSLELAGLDTQYF
TRBJ1-2	TRBV6-5	CASSPDAGTGVYTF
TRBJ1-5	TRBV25-1	CASSDRVEQPQHF
TRBJ2-3	TRBV6-4	CASSESGGSTDTQYF
TRBJ1-5	TRBV19	CASSKTGVNQPQHF
TRBJ2-3	TRBV30	CAWSVSGSTDTQYF
TRBJ2-3	TRBV4-2	CASSQGGTGESTDTQYF
TRBJ2-2	TRBV9	CASSVGGSDGTGELFF
TRBJ1-5	TRBV28	CASSFTTGVSNQPQHF
TRBJ2-3	TRBV7-8	CASRGTSGPTDTQYF
TRBJ1-4	TRBV5-8	CASSLPGQSNEKLFF
TRBJ1-4	TRBV30	CAWRTAGTGNEKLFF
TRBJ2-1	TRBV5-1	CASSKTSSNNEQFF
TRBJ2-1	TRBV5-1	CASRTGYLAGDNEQFF
TRBJ2-1	TRBV5-4	CASSSRDRYNEQFF
TRBJ1-1	TRBV11-3	CASSLGGETEAFF
TRBJ1-1	TRBV7-9	CASSFGGDTEAFF
TRBJ2-1	TRBV29-1	CSVDPRLAGVNEQFF
TRBJ2-7	TRBV7-8	CASSLQSGTRESYEQYF
TRBJ2-6	TRBV2	CASSPGSGANVLTF
TRBJ1-4	TRBV4-2	CASSPGTGSTNEKLFF
TRBJ1-1	TRBV19	CASSETRANTEAFF
TRBJ1-2	TRBV6-5	CASSYPEYEANYGYTF
TRBJ1-5	TRBV19	CASNFLGHQPQHF
TRBJ2-2	TRBV7-3	CASSSGLAGVGELFF
TRBJ1-6	TRBV14	CASSQLGQGNSPLHF
TRBJ2-1	TRBV7-2	CASSLLSGAKYNEQFF
TRBJ2-1	TRBV7-9	CASSFPSGRGSEQFF